This is a list of T cell receptor beta chains from one sample in a study of T cells after yellow fever vaccination. TCRdb reanalysed the 5' RACE reads using MiXCR and keeps one entry per CDR3 protein. The table has 200,000 to 300,000 distinct CDR3 sequences, 13% seen once; the top ten hold roughly 0.5%. The sample was CD4+ T cells sorted from PBMCs, taken 45 days after the yellow fever booster vaccination. The receptor source for this set is a young man who received the YFV17D yellow fever vaccine. CDR3s include the opening cysteine and the closing phenylalanine or tryptophan. Fields, in order: J gene, clone size, V gene, D gene, CDR3 protein, CDR3 DNA. A D gene is named only where the DNA matches it firmly. Expanded clones get a size class; other rows say once, few or many, or leave the size out.

j_gene: TRBJ1-2; abundance: few; v_gene: TRBV6-1; d_gene: NA; CDR3aa: CASRNTVFGGYTF; CDR3nt: TGTGCCAGCAGAAACACCGTTTTCGGGGGCTACACCTTC
j_gene: TRBJ1-1; abundance: NA; v_gene: TRBV3-1; d_gene: NA; CDR3aa: CASSPGQEAFF; CDR3nt: TGTGCCAGCAGCCCGGGACAAGAAGCTTTCTTT
j_gene: TRBJ2-3; abundance: few; v_gene: TRBV7-2; d_gene: TRBD2; CDR3aa: CASSLSAGGGDTQYF; CDR3nt: TGTGCCAGCAGCTTATCGGCGGGAGGGGGAGATACGCAGTATTTT
j_gene: TRBJ2-3; abundance: NA; v_gene: TRBV6-1; d_gene: NA; CDR3aa: CASSPNSRWADTQYF; CDR3nt: TGTGCCAGCAGCCCGAACTCCCGATGGGCAGATACGCAGTATTTT
j_gene: TRBJ2-3; abundance: few; v_gene: TRBV20-1; d_gene: TRBD2; CDR3aa: CSARASGWDTQYF; CDR3nt: TGCAGTGCTAGGGCTAGCGGGTGGGATACGCAGTATTTT
j_gene: TRBJ2-4; abundance: NA; v_gene: TRBV20-1; d_gene: TRBD2; CDR3aa: CSVGQGAGRAIQYF; CDR3nt: TGCAGTGTGGGTCAGGGTGCAGGGAGGGCCATTCAGTACTTC
j_gene: TRBJ2-1; abundance: few; v_gene: TRBV5-1; d_gene: TRBD2; CDR3aa: CASSALAGVPNEQFF; CDR3nt: TGCGCCAGCAGCGCCCTAGCGGGAGTACCGAATGAGCAGTTCTTC
j_gene: TRBJ2-7; abundance: NA; v_gene: TRBV7-2; d_gene: NA; CDR3aa: CASSLRQGPYEQYF; CDR3nt: TGTGCCAGCAGCTTAAGGCAGGGGCCCTACGAGCAGTACTTC
j_gene: TRBJ2-2; abundance: few; v_gene: TRBV6-5; d_gene: NA; CDR3aa: CASSYSFTAHPGELFF; CDR3nt: TGTGCCAGCAGTTACTCGTTTACAGCCCACCCCGGGGAGCTGTTTTTT
j_gene: TRBJ1-3; abundance: NA; v_gene: TRBV12-3/TRBV12-4; d_gene: NA; CDR3aa: CASTQPGFGNTIYF; CDR3nt: TGTGCCAGCACCCAACCGGGTTTTGGAAACACCATATATTTT
j_gene: TRBJ2-1; abundance: NA; v_gene: TRBV20-1; d_gene: TRBD2; CDR3aa: CSARPPSGGPGEQFF; CDR3nt: TGCAGTGCTAGACCACCTAGCGGGGGCCCTGGTGAGCAGTTCTTC
j_gene: TRBJ2-6; abundance: few; v_gene: TRBV5-4; d_gene: TRBD2; CDR3aa: CASSLARGAGANVLTF; CDR3nt: TGTGCCAGCAGCTTGGCTCGGGGGGCTGGGGCCAACGTCCTGACTTTC
j_gene: TRBJ2-1; abundance: NA; v_gene: TRBV11-3; d_gene: NA; CDR3aa: CASSLDRLREQFF; CDR3nt: TGTGCCAGCAGCTTAGATCGTCTCCGTGAGCAGTTCTTC
j_gene: TRBJ2-7; abundance: many; v_gene: TRBV18; d_gene: NA; CDR3aa: CASSPTSPIYEQYF; CDR3nt: TGTGCCAGCTCACCAACTAGTCCGATCTACGAGCAGTACTTC
j_gene: TRBJ2-1; abundance: few; v_gene: TRBV7-8; d_gene: NA; CDR3aa: CASSLLKGLRVDEQFF; CDR3nt: TGTGCCAGCAGCCTACTTAAGGGCCTGCGAGTCGATGAGCAGTTCTTC
j_gene: TRBJ2-1; abundance: few; v_gene: TRBV20-1; d_gene: NA; CDR3aa: CSARGTHNEQFF; CDR3nt: TGCAGTGCTAGAGGGACTCACAATGAGCAGTTCTTC
j_gene: TRBJ2-5; abundance: NA; v_gene: TRBV20-1; d_gene: TRBD2; CDR3aa: CSGAGLAGEAQETQYF; CDR3nt: TGCAGTGGGGCGGGACTAGCGGGAGAGGCTCAAGAGACCCAGTACTTC
j_gene: TRBJ2-5; abundance: NA; v_gene: TRBV5-6; d_gene: TRBD2; CDR3aa: CASSLAYTSGRGETQYF; CDR3nt: TGTGCCAGCAGCTTGGCTTATACGAGCGGGAGAGGAGAGACCCAGTACTTC
j_gene: TRBJ2-7; abundance: NA; v_gene: TRBV12-3/TRBV12-4; d_gene: TRBD1; CDR3aa: CASSGIDRDSSYEQYF; CDR3nt: TGTGCCAGCAGTGGGATCGACAGGGATTCTTCCTACGAGCAGTACTTC
j_gene: TRBJ1-1; abundance: NA; v_gene: TRBV7-9; d_gene: NA; CDR3aa: CASSLDGFEAFF; CDR3nt: TGTGCCAGCAGCTTAGACGGCTTTGAAGCTTTCTTT
j_gene: TRBJ1-2; abundance: NA; v_gene: TRBV7-2; d_gene: NA; CDR3aa: CASSLTLADYTF; CDR3nt: TGTGCCAGCAGCTTAACCCTGGCCGACTACACCTTC
j_gene: TRBJ2-5; abundance: NA; v_gene: TRBV5-1; d_gene: NA; CDR3aa: CASSLTFNQETQYF; CDR3nt: TGCGCCAGCAGCTTGACCTTCAACCAAGAGACCCAGTACTTC
j_gene: TRBJ2-3; abundance: NA; v_gene: TRBV12-3/TRBV12-4; d_gene: TRBD2; CDR3aa: CASSLSRGLATGDTQYF; CDR3nt: TGTGCCAGCAGTTTATCCCGGGGACTAGCCACCGGAGATACGCAGTATTTT
j_gene: TRBJ2-2; abundance: NA; v_gene: TRBV7-2; d_gene: TRBD2; CDR3aa: CASSLVASGSSGELFF; CDR3nt: TGTGCCAGCAGCTTAGTGGCTAGCGGGAGCAGCGGGGAGCTGTTTTTT
j_gene: TRBJ2-7; abundance: few; v_gene: TRBV5-1; d_gene: NA; CDR3aa: CASSFGGLDSPYEQYF; CDR3nt: TGCGCCAGCAGCTTCGGGGGGCTTGATTCTCCCTACGAGCAGTACTTC
j_gene: TRBJ2-2; abundance: NA; v_gene: TRBV7-9; d_gene: NA; CDR3aa: CASSLLVRGRNTGELFF; CDR3nt: TGTGCCAGCAGCTTACTAGTTAGGGGCCGGAACACCGGGGAGCTGTTTTTT
j_gene: TRBJ2-7; abundance: many; v_gene: TRBV29-1; d_gene: NA; CDR3aa: CSVDSRPLSYEQYF; CDR3nt: TGCAGCGTTGATTCCCGGCCCCTCTCCTACGAGCAGTACTTC
j_gene: TRBJ2-7; abundance: few; v_gene: TRBV7-8; d_gene: NA; CDR3aa: CASSVDRTSEQYF; CDR3nt: TGTGCCAGCAGCGTCGACAGGACTAGCGAGCAGTACTTC
j_gene: TRBJ2-3; abundance: NA; v_gene: TRBV4-3; d_gene: NA; CDR3aa: CASSQQGLAYTDTQYF; CDR3nt: TGCGCCAGCAGCCAACAGGGGCTAGCCTACACAGATACGCAGTATTTT
j_gene: TRBJ2-2; abundance: NA; v_gene: TRBV5-1; d_gene: NA; CDR3aa: CASSLADGELFF; CDR3nt: TGCGCCAGCAGCTTGGCCGACGGGGAGCTGTTTTTT
j_gene: TRBJ2-1; abundance: few; v_gene: TRBV29-1; d_gene: NA; CDR3aa: CSGGTDDSNEQFF; CDR3nt: TGCAGCGGGGGGACGGATGATTCCAATGAGCAGTTCTTC
j_gene: TRBJ1-1; abundance: NA; v_gene: TRBV7-9; d_gene: NA; CDR3aa: CASSSRVLTEAFF; CDR3nt: TGTGCCAGCAGCTCCAGGGTTCTCACTGAAGCTTTCTTT
j_gene: TRBJ1-3; abundance: few; v_gene: TRBV18; d_gene: NA; CDR3aa: CASSPFTRDPGNTIYF; CDR3nt: TGTGCCAGCTCACCATTTACTAGGGACCCTGGAAACACCATATATTTT
j_gene: TRBJ2-3; abundance: few; v_gene: TRBV5-1; d_gene: NA; CDR3aa: CASIAGASEDTQYF; CDR3nt: TGCGCCAGCATCGCAGGGGCTAGCGAAGATACGCAGTATTTT
j_gene: TRBJ2-1; abundance: NA; v_gene: TRBV11-2; d_gene: NA; CDR3aa: CASSSTRDSRQFF; CDR3nt: TGTGCCAGCAGCTCTACGCGGGACAGTCGGCAGTTCTTC
j_gene: TRBJ2-2; abundance: NA; v_gene: TRBV5-5; d_gene: NA; CDR3aa: CASSLLQGNTGELFF; CDR3nt: TGTGCCAGCAGCTTGCTACAGGGGAACACCGGGGAGCTGTTTTTT
j_gene: TRBJ2-5; abundance: few; v_gene: TRBV12-3/TRBV12-4; d_gene: NA; CDR3aa: CASQRWTEETQYF; CDR3nt: TGTGCCTCTCAGCGTTGGACAGAAGAGACCCAGTACTTC
j_gene: TRBJ2-3; abundance: few; v_gene: TRBV18; d_gene: NA; CDR3aa: CASSPSEGTDTQYF; CDR3nt: TGTGCCAGCTCACCATCCGAGGGCACAGATACGCAGTATTTT